The 18 T cell receptor beta chains below all came from one sample that was sequenced in a study of blood T cell repertoires in COVID-19. The data were produced by immunoSEQ multiplex PCR, yet TCRdb's version contains in-frame clones alone and is incomplete. In the table there are 470,000 or so clones, 70% to 90% of which are singletons. Input material: PBMCs or T cells enriched from blood (not recorded which). These receptors were collected from a woman under 30 with acute COVID-19.

The chain combines TRBV19 with TRBJ1-1, with D possibly matching TRBD1 (5 bases). With 11 bases removed from V and 4 bases from J, the gap between germline ends came to 17 bases. Germline V gives CDR1 LNHDA, CDR2 SQIVND (reference sequence). This CDR3 contains 13 residues. The CDR3 nucleotides read TGTGCCTCCGGCCTTGGGGCGACCACTGAAGCTTTCTTT. This translates into CASGLGATTEAFF.

This chain connects TRBV19 to TRBJ2-1; 14 nucleotides agree with TRBD2. The V gene's germline CDR1 is LNHDA and CDR2 SQIVND (reference sequence). CDR3 length: 17 residues. V was pared by 3 bases and J by 8 bases, with 9 bases of the junction left unmatched. The CDR3 DNA follows: TGTGCCAGTAGTATCGGGACTAGCGGGAGTTCGAGCCATGAGCAGTTCTTC. It translates to CASSIGTSGSSSHEQFF.

The rearrangement joins TRBV9 to TRBJ2-1; 9 nucleotides agree with TRBD2. This CDR3 is 15 amino acids long. Germline lookup yields CDR1 SGDLS and CDR2 YYNGEE. J was trimmed by 5 bases and V by 2 bases; bases with no gene match: 5. CDR3 in amino acids: CASSVSGSIDNEQFF. The CDR3 nucleotides are TGTGCCAGCAGCGTTAGCGGGAGTATCGACAATGAGCAGTTCTTC.

This rearrangement joins TRBV6-2 or TRBV6-3 to TRBJ1-2, with D perhaps TRBD1 (5 bases). Germline CDR1 reads MNHEY; CDR2 reads SVGEGT. The V gene lost 6 bases and the J gene lost 4 bases, with 21 bases spanning the gap. The CDR3 runs 16 residues. CDR3 protein: CASSSFEYGRGYGYTF. The CDR3 DNA follows: TGTGCCAGCAGCTCCTTTGAATACGGGAGGGGCTATGGCTACACCTTC.

The genes are TRBV3-1 (or the pseudogene TRBV3-2) and TRBJ1-2; 7 nucleotides match TRBD1. Germline V lookup: CDR1 LGHDT, CDR2 YNNKEL (reference sequence). The V gene end was trimmed by 1 base and the J gene end by 2 bases; junction bases not matched to a gene: 1. The CDR3 covers 14 residues. CDR3 coding DNA: TGTGCCAGCAGCCAAGCGACAGGGAACTATGGCTACACCTTC. Amino acid sequence: CASSQATGNYGYTF.

The V gene is TRBV10-3, the J gene TRBJ2-7; D is possibly TRBD1 (6 bases). Trimming stripped 4 bases from V and 4 bases from J, with 17 bases between. This CDR3 spans 15 amino acids. Germline-derived CDR1 and CDR2 are ENHRY and SYGVKD. As DNA, the CDR3 is TGTGCCATCAGTGGTGGTTGGACAGTCAATTACGAGCAGTACTTC. Amino acids: CAISGGWTVNYEQYF.

The rearrangement links TRBV19 to TRBJ1-5; 9 bases are a match to TRBD1. The ends lost 6 bases at V and 4 bases at J; junction bases unmatched: 7. Germline CDR1 is LNHDA and CDR2 is SQIVND (reference sequence). CDR3 size: 15 residues. The CDR3 DNA sequence: TGTGCCAGTAGCAAACAGGGGGCGCGGAATCAGCCCCAGCATTTT. Translation gives CASSKQGARNQPQHF.

V and J are TRBV5-1 and TRBJ2-5; the D gene is possibly TRBD1 (5 bases). The V and J ends lost 0 bases and 5 bases respectively, with 8 bases between them. The CDR3 has 13 amino acids. The V gene's germline CDR1 is SGHRS and CDR2 YFSETQ. As DNA, the CDR3 is TGCGCCAGCAGCTTGGCCCCAGGGGAGACCCAGTACTTC. Amino acid sequence: CASSLAPGETQYF.

The chain employs TRBV7-8 and TRBJ2-7, with a tentative D call TRBD2 (6 bases). The CDR3 consists of 14 residues. Trimming took off 5 bases at V and 3 bases at J, with 14 bases between the two ends. Per germline, CDR1 SGHVS and CDR2 FQNEAQ. The CDR3 DNA follows: TGTGCCAGCAGCCCGCGTGCGGGAAGCTACGAGCAGTACTTC. As protein: CASSPRAGSYEQYF. The full variable domain, completed using reference TRBV7-8 and TRBJ2-7, is GAGVSQSPRYKVAKRGQDVALRCDPISGHVSLFWYQQALGQGPEFLTYFQNEAQLDKSGLPSDRFFAERPEGSVSTLKIQRTQQEDSAVYLCASSPRAGSYEQYFGPGTRLTVT.

This rearrangement joins TRBV4-3 to TRBJ2-1; possible D gene TRBD2, 5 bases. V gave up 0 bases and J gave up 10 bases, with 13 bases separating them. Germline CDR1 reads LGHNA; CDR2 reads YSLEER. This CDR3 spans 14 amino acids. CDR3 in DNA: TGCGCCAGCAGCCAAGACGGCCTAGCTCGGGAGCAGTTCTTC. Its translation is CASSQDGLAREQFF.

V gene TRBV10-3 combines with J gene TRBJ1-5; TRBD1 might be the D (5 bases). CDR1 and CDR2 from the germline V gene are ENHRY and SYGVKD. V lost 8 bases and J 0 bases, leaving 20 bases between the germline ends. This CDR3 is built from 17 residues. The CDR3 loop reads CAIARGETVLSNQPQHF. DNA for the CDR3: TGTGCCATCGCGCGGGGGGAGACAGTTCTTAGCAATCAGCCCCAGCATTTT.

This sequence joins TRBV5-1 and TRBJ2-2; TRBD2 might be the D (5 bases). The CDR3 has 16 amino acids. V lost 0 bases and J lost 1, with 10 bases in between. The germline CDR1 and CDR2 sequences are SGHRS and YFSETQ. The CDR3 is CASSLGSAGNTGELFF. CDR3 bases: TGCGCCAGCAGCTTGGGCTCGGCGGGGAACACCGGGGAGCTGTTTTTT.

The chain joins TRBV7-2 to TRBJ1-3; no clear D gene. This CDR3 is built from 15 residues. V lost 1 base and J 0 bases, leaving 7 bases between the germline ends. CDR1 and CDR2 from the germline V gene are SGHTA and FQGNSA. CDR3 region: CASSLGVSSGNTIYF. CDR3 coding DNA: TGTGCCAGCAGCTTAGGAGTATCCTCTGGAAACACCATATATTTT. Looking up the rest from reference TRBV7-2 and TRBJ1-3 gives the full variable domain: GAGVSQSPSNKVTEKGKDVELRCDPISGHTALYWYRQSLGQGLEFLIYFQGNSAPDKSGLPSDRFSAERTGGSVSTLTIQRTQQEDSAVYLCASSLGVSSGNTIYFGEGSWLTVV.

The chain's CDR3 is CASSPQGADTQYF. In DNA, the CDR3 is TGTGCCAGCTCACCACAAGGGGCAGATACGCAGTATTTT. The chain links TRBV18 to TRBJ2-3, with a possible D match to TRBD1 (5 bases). CDR1 is KGHSH and CDR2 is LQKENI in the germline V gene. Trimming took off 1 base at V and 4 bases at J, with 6 bases between the two ends. The CDR3 loop spans 13 amino acids. Full variable domain (outside the CDR3, taken from reference TRBV18 and TRBJ2-3): NAGVMQNPRHLVRRRGQEARLRCSPMKGHSHVYWYRQLPEEGLKFMVYLQKENIIDESGMPKERFSAEFPKEGPSILRIQQVVRGDSAAYFCASSPQGADTQYFGPGTRLTVL.

In its sample, this clone was seen once. This chain links TRBV19 with TRBJ1-2; the D gene is possibly TRBD1 (6 bases). The CDR3 is 14 amino acids. Per germline, CDR1 LNHDA and CDR2 SQIVND (reference sequence). V gave up 5 bases and J gave up 3 bases, with 13 bases separating them. CDR3 protein: CASSHRVGDYGYTF. The CDR3 DNA sequence: TGTGCCAGTAGTCACAGGGTCGGCGACTATGGCTACACCTTC.

V gene TRBV7-9 combines with J gene TRBJ2-7; TRBD1 might be the D (6 bases). The CDR3 is 15 residues long. Trimming removed 4 bases from V and 4 bases from J, with 17 bases in between. Germline CDR1 is SEHNR and CDR2 is FQNEAQ (reference sequence). The CDR3: CASSSTGNSGYEQYF. The CDR3 nucleotides read TGTGCCAGCAGCTCTACAGGGAACAGTGGGTACGAGCAGTACTTC.

The genes are TRBV6-2 or TRBV6-3 and TRBJ2-2, with D unresolved. In germline, CDR1 is MNHEY, CDR2 SVGEGT. V was trimmed by 5 bases and J by 6 bases, leaving 13 bases between them. The CDR3 length is 14 residues. CDR3 protein: CASSLETMPGELFF. The CDR3 bases are TGTGCCAGCAGTCTAGAGACGATGCCCGGGGAGCTGTTTTTT.

The J gene is TRBJ2-7, the V gene TRBV27, with 13 bases aligning to TRBD2. Germline lookup yields CDR1 MNHEY and CDR2 SMNVEV (reference sequence). The CDR3 loop spans 17 amino acids. V shed 2 bases and J 3 bases; nucleotides not matched to a gene: 7. The CDR3 loop reads CASSLKGLAGEGYEQYF. In DNA form, the CDR3 reads TGTGCCAGCAGTTTAAAAGGACTAGCGGGAGAGGGCTACGAGCAGTACTTC.